This T cell receptor beta chain is drawn from a study of shared clonotypes between healthy human individuals. The wider study: Per-donor plates numbered three CD4 naive, three CD4 memory, two CD8 naive and one CD8 memory.

V lost 7 bases and J lost 2, with 11 bases in between. The CDR3 extends over 13 amino acids. The germline V gene encodes CDR1 SNHLY and CDR2 FYNNEI. General study findings and limits: Naive subsets generally had larger estimated richness than memory subsets. Clonotypes not shared had lower generation probabilities than those common to all four donors.

Concerning this clone itself: Its cognate antigen is unknown.

The authors divided CD4+ cells into CD45RA+ naive and CD45RA-negative memory subsets. Generated by immunoSEQ multiplex PCR, the TCRdb table keeps only in-frame clones and is missing some. This table has about 2.4 million clones, approximately 93% appearing once. This receptor was obtained from a young man in good health. Some clones in this sample may be carry-over from other donors' samples. What was sequenced was naive CD4+ T cells from PBMCs. Subset meaning: CD45RA+ positively selected. This rearrangement joins TRBV2 to TRBJ1-1; D gene uncertain. The CDR3 DNA sequence: TGTGCCAGCATGAGAGACCATAACACTGAAGCTTTCTTT. Protein sequence: CASMRDHNTEAFF.